This T cell receptor (beta chain) came from a study of blood T cell repertoires in COVID-19. From germline, CDR1 is SGHDT and CDR2 YYEEEE. V was shortened by 4 bases and J by 9 bases, with 20 bases between the two germline ends. The CDR3 covers 16 residues. In the original processing: Amplified reference gene primers provided the basis for estimating nucleated cell counts. TCRdb's table, derived via immunoSEQ multiplex PCR, lists solely in-frame clones and lacks some. The V and J calls and clone size come from that table; D and trimming were worked out from the DNA. This table holds more than 200,000 clones, around 80% found once.

Sequenced sample: peripheral blood. V is TRBV5-6 and J is TRBJ1-6; D gene uncertain. The clonotype comes from a middle-aged woman with active or convalescent COVID-19. The CDR3 DNA follows: TGTGCCAGCAGCCTCCTGAGGGCAGATTCGGTTTCACCCCTCCACTTT. This translates into CASSLLRADSVSPLHF.